Described below is a single T cell receptor beta chain sequence and its context. This sample is part of a study of T cells in narcolepsy. As for the study in general: Donors had narcolepsy type 1 or type 2, or were healthy controls.

The CDR3 runs to 15 residues. V trimming: 5 bases; J trimming: 4 bases; junction bases outside the gene matches: 6. The germline V gene has CDR1 SGHTA and CDR2 FQGNSA. Assay used: immunoSEQ multiplex PCR; TCRdb lists only in-frame clones, some missing. The repertoire holds around 27,000 clones, 80% to 90% seen once, with 0.9% to 1.2% in the top ten. The chain employs TRBV7-2 and TRBJ2-7; 12 positions match TRBD2. This clonotype was sampled from a human donor with narcolepsy. The sample consisted of CD45RA- memory CD4+ T cells from PBMCs. As DNA, the CDR3 is TGTGCCAGCAGCCAGAGACTAGCGGGAGCGTACGAGCAGTACTTC. Translation: CASSQRLAGAYEQYF.